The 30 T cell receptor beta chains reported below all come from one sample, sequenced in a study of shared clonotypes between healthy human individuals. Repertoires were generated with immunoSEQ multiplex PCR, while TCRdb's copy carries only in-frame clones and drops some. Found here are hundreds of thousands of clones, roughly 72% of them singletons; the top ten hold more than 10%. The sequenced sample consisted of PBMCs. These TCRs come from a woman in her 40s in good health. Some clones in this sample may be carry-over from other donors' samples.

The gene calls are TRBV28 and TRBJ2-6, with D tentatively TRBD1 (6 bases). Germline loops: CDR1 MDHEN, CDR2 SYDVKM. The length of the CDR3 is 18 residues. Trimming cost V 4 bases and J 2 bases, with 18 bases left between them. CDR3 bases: TGTGCCAGCAGTTACCAGGACAGTGGTACTGCTGGGGCCAACGTCCTGACTTTC. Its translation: CASSYQDSGTAGANVLTF.

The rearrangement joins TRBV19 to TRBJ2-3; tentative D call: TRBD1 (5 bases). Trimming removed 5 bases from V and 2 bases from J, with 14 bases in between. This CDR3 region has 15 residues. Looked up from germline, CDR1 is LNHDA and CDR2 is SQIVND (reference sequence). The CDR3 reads CASSRQLGVTDTQYF. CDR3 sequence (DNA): TGTGCCAGTAGTCGACAGTTGGGTGTCACAGATACGCAGTATTTT. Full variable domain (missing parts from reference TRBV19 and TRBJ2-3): DGGITQSPKYLFRKEGQNVTLSCEQNLNHDAMYWYRQDPGQGLRLIYYSQIVNDFQKGDIAEGYSVSREKKESFPLTVTSAQKNPTAFYLCASSRQLGVTDTQYFGPGTRLTVL.

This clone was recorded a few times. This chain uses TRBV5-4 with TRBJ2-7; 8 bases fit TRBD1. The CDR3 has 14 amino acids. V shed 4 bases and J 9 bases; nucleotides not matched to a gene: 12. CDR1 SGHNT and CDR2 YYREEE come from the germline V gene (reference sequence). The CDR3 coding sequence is TGTGCCAGCAGCCGACAGGGGTCCACTAATCGGCAGTACTTC. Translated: CASSRQGSTNRQYF.

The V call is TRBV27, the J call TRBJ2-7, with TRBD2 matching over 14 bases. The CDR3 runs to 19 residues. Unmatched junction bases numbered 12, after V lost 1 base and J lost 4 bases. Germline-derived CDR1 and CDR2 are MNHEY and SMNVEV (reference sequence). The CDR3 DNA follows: TGTGCCAGCAGTTTATTCCTACCCCGACTAGCGGGAGGGAAATACGAGCAGTACTTC. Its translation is CASSLFLPRLAGGKYEQYF.

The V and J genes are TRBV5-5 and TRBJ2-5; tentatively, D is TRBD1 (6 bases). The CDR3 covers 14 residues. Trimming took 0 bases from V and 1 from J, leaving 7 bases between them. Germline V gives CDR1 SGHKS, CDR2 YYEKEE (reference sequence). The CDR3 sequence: CASSLGDTQETQYF. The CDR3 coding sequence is TGTGCCAGCAGCTTGGGGGACACCCAAGAGACCCAGTACTTC. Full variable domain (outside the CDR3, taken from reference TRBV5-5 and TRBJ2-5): DAGVTQSPTHLIKTRGQQVTLRCSPISGHKSVSWYQQVLGQGPQFIFQYYEKEERGRGNFPDRFSARQFPNYSSELNVNALLLGDSALYLCASSLGDTQETQYFGPGTRLLVL.

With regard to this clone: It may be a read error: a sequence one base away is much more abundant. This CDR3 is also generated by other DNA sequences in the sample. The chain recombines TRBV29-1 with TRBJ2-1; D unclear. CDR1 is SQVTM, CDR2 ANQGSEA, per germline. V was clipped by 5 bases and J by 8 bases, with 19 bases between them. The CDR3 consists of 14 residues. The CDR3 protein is CSVCKGTVIDEQFF. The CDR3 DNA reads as TGCAGCGTTTGCAAGGGTACCGTTATCGATGAGCAGTTCTTC.

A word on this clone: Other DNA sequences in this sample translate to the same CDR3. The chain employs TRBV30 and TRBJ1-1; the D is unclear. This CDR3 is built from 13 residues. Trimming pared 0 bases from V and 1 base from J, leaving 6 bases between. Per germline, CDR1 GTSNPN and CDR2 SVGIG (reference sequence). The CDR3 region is CAWSVQENTEAFF. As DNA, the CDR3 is TGTGCCTGGAGTGTACAAGAGAACACTGAAGCTTTCTTT. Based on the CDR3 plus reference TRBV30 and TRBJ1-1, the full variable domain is SQTIHQWPATLVQPVGSPLSLECTVEGTSNPNLYWYRQAAGRGLQLLFYSVGIGQISSEVPQNLSASRPQDRQFILSSKKLLLSDSGFYLCAWSVQENTEAFFGQGTRLTVV.

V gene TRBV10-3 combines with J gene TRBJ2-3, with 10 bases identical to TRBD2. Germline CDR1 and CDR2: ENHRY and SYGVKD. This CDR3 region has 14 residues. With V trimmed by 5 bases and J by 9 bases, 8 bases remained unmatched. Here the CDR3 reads CAISLNLAGATQYF. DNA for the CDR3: TGTGCCATCAGTTTGAATCTAGCGGGAGCAACGCAGTATTTT.

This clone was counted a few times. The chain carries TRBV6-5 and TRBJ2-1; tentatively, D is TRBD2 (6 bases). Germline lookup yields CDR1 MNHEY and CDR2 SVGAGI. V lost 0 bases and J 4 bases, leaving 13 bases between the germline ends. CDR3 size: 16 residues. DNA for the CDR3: TGTGCCAGCAGTTACTCCATAGTAGCGGAATACAATGAGCAGTTCTTC. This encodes CASSYSIVAEYNEQFF.

The CDR3 reads CASSWSGTEFYGYTF. DNA for the CDR3: TGTGCCAGCAGTTGGTCCGGGACAGAGTTCTATGGCTACACCTTC. J is TRBJ1-2 and V is TRBV27, with 7 bases fitting TRBD1. V shed 4 bases and J 4 bases; nucleotides not matched to a gene: 9. The CDR3 runs to 15 residues. CDR1 is MNHEY, CDR2 SMNVEV, per germline (reference sequence).

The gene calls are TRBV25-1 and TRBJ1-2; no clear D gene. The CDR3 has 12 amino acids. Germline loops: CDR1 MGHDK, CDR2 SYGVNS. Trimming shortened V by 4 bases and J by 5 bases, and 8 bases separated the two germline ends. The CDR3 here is CASSVYGYGYTF. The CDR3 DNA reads TGTGCCAGCAGTGTTTATGGTTATGGCTACACCTTC.

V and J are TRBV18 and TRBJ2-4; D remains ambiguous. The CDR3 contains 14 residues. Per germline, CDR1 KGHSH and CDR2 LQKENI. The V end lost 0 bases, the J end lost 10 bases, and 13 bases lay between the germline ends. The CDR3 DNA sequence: TGTGCCAGCTCACCACCTTTGGCTCAACCTATTCAGTACTTC. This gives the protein CASSPPLAQPIQYF.

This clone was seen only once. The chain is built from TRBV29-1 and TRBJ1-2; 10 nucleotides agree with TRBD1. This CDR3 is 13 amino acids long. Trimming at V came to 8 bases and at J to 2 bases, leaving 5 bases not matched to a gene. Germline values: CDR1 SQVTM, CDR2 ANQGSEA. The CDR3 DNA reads TGCAGCATTGGGACAGGGGCCAACTATGGCTACACCTTC. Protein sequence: CSIGTGANYGYTF.

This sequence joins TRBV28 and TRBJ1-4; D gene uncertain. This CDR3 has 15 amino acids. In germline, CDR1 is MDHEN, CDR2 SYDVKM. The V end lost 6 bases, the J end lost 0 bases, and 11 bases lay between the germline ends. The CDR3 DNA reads TGTGCCAGCAGGGACCCGACGACAACTAATGAAAAACTGTTTTTT. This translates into CASRDPTTTNEKLFF.

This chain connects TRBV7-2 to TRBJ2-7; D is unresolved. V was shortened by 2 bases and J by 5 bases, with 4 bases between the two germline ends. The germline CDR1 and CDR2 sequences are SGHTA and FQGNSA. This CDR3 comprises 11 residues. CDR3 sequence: CASSLRNEQYF. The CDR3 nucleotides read TGTGCCAGCAGCTTAAGGAACGAGCAGTACTTC.

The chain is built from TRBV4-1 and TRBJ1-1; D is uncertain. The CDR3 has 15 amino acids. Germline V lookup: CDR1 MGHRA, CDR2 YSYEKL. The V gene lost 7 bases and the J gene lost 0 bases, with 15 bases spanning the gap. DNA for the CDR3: TGCGCCAGCACCCCCTTCGGTCAGATGAACACTGAAGCTTTCTTT. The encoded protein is CASTPFGQMNTEAFF.

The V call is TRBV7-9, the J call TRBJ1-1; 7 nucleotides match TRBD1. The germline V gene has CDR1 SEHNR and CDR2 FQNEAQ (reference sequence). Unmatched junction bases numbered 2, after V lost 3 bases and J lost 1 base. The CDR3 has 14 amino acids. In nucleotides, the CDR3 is TGTGCCAGCAGCTTTCAGGGGGGGAACACTGAAGCTTTCTTT. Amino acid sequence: CASSFQGGNTEAFF. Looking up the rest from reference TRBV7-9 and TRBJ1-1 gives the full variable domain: DTGVSQNPRHKITKRGQNVTFRCDPISEHNRLYWYRQTLGQGPEFLTYFQNEAQLEKSRLLSDRFSAERPKGSFSTLEIQRTEQGDSAMYLCASSFQGGNTEAFFGQGTRLTVV.

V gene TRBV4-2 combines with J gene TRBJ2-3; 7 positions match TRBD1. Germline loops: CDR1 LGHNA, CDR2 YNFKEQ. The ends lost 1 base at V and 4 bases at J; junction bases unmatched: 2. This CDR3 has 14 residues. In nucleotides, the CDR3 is TGTGCCAGCAGCCAAGCGGGACAGCCAGATACGCAGTATTTT. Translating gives CASSQAGQPDTQYF.

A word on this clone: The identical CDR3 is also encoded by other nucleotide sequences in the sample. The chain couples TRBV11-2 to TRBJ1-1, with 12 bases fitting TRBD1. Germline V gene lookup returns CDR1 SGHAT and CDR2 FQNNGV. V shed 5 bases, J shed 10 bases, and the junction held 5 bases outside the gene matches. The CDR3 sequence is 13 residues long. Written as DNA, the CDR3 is TGTGCCAGCAGCCAGGGACAGGGGGCAGGAGCTTTCTTT. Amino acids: CASSQGQGAGAFF.

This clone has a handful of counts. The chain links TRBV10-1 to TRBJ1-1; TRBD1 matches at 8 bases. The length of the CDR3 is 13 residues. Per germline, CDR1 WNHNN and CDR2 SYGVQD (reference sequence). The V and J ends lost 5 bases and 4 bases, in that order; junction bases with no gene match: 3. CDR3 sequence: CASSQDRATEAFF. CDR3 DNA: TGCGCCAGCAGTCAGGACAGGGCCACTGAAGCTTTCTTT.

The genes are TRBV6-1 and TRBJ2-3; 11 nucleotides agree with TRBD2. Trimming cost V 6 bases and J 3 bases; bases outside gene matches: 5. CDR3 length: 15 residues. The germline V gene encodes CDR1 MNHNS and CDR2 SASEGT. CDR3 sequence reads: CASSGLAGGTDTQYF. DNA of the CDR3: TGTGCCAGCAGCGGCCTAGCGGGAGGAACAGATACGCAGTATTTT.

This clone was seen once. The CDR3 region is CASSTRGDNTGELFF. The DNA for the CDR3 is TGTGCCAGCAGCACCCGGGGGGATAACACCGGGGAGCTGTTTTTT. V and J are TRBV9 and TRBJ2-2, with 7 positions matching TRBD2. From germline, CDR1 is SGDLS and CDR2 YYNGEE. With 4 bases clipped from V and 2 bases from J, the junction kept 5 bases outside the gene matches. CDR3 length equals 15 residues. The full variable domain, completed using reference TRBV9 and TRBJ2-2, is DSGVTQTPKHLITATGQRVTLRCSPRSGDLSVYWYQQSLDQGLQFLIQYYNGEERAKGNILERFSAQQFPDLHSELNLSSLELGDSALYFCASSTRGDNTGELFFGEGSRLTVL.

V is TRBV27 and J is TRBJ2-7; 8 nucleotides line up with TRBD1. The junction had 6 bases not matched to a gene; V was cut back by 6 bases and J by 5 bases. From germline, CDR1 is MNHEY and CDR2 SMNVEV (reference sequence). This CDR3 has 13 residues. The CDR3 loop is CASSLTGVHEQYF. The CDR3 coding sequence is TGTGCCAGCAGCCTGACAGGGGTACACGAGCAGTACTTC.

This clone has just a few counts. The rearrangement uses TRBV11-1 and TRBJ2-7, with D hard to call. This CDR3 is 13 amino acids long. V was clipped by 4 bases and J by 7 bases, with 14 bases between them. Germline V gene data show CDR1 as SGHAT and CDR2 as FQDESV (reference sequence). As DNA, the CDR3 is TGTGCCAGCAGCTCAGCAGATTTCTCAGAGCAGTACTTC. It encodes CASSSADFSEQYF.

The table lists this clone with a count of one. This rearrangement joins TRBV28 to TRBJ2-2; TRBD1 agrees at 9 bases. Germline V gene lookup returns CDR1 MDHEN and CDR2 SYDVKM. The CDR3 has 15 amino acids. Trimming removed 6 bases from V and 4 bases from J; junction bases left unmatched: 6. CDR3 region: CASRSGTGSTGELFF. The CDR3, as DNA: TGTGCCAGCAGATCCGGGACAGGGTCCACCGGGGAGCTGTTTTTT.

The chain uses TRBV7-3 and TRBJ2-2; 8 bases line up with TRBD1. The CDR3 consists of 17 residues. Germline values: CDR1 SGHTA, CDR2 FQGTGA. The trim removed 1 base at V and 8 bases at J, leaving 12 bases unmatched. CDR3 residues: CASSLSPPDRVSGELFF. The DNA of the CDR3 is TGTGCCAGCAGCTTAAGCCCCCCGGACAGGGTATCAGGGGAGCTGTTTTTT.

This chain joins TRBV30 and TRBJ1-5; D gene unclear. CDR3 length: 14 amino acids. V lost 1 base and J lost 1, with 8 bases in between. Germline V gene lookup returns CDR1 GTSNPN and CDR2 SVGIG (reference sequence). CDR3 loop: CAWSEGQSNQPQHF. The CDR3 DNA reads TGTGCCTGGAGTGAGGGTCAGAGCAATCAGCCCCAGCATTTT.

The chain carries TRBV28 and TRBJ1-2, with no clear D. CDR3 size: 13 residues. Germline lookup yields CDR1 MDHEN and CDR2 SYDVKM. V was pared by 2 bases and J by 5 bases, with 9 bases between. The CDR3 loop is CASSLDTSYGYTF. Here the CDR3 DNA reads TGTGCCAGCAGTTTAGACACCAGTTATGGCTACACCTTC.

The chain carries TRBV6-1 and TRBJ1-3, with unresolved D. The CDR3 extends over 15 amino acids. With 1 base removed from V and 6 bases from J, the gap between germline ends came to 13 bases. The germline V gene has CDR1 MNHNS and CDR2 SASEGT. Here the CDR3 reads CASSEGVGSVNTIYF. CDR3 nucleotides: TGTGCCAGCAGTGAAGGTGTAGGGTCGGTAAACACCATATATTTT.

CDR3 loop: CSTGPLPAGANVLTF. In DNA, the CDR3 is TGCAGCACCGGACCCTTGCCGGCTGGGGCCAACGTCCTGACTTTC. The chain uses TRBV29-1 and TRBJ2-6, with D uncertain. The germline V gene encodes CDR1 SQVTM and CDR2 ANQGSEA. There are 15 residues in the CDR3. With 8 bases removed from V and 2 bases from J, the gap between germline ends came to 16 bases.